The rows below give T cell receptor beta chains drawn from one sample of a study of vaccination effects on CD4 cells after COVID-19. Antigen specificity for these receptors is unknown. Some clones are missing from TCRdb's copy, which holds only in-frame ones; the method was immunoSEQ multiplex PCR. The repertoire includes about 80,000 clones, 77% of them detected once, and 0.85% to 1.3% sits in the top ten. The sequencing used CD4+ T cells from PBMCs cultured with HCoV-OC43 spike peptides, collected after COVID-19 vaccination. Receptors were obtained from a human donor who received a COVID-19 vaccine. Both conserved end residues are part of each CDR3. D genes are given only for firm matches. The listing skips clone size in some rows; elsewhere it reads once, few, many or a size class.

j_call d_call clone_size v_call cdr3_aa cdr3_nt
TRBJ2-5 TRBD2 . TRBV7-3 CASSLSGGEGETQYF TGTGCCAGCAGCTTAAGCGGGGGGGAGGGAGAGACCCAGTACTTC
TRBJ2-4 . few TRBV15 CATSRGTGSIQYF TGTGCCACCAGCAGAGGTACAGGGTCCATTCAGTACTTC
TRBJ2-5 . . TRBV25-1 CASSGGRGYQETQYF TGTGCCAGCAGTGGCGGCAGGGGATATCAAGAGACCCAGTACTTC
TRBJ2-4 . . TRBV30 CAWSQQGLFNIQYF TGTGCCTGGAGCCAACAGGGATTGTTTAACATTCAGTACTTC
TRBJ2-3 . . TRBV7-2 CASSSSSSRADTQYF TGTGCCAGCAGCTCGTCCTCATCACGGGCGGATACGCAGTATTTT
TRBJ1-5 . once TRBV19 CASSIGASNQPQHF TGTGCCAGTAGTATCGGGGCTAGCAATCAGCCCCAGCATTTT
TRBJ2-3 . . TRBV27 CASGQGTDTQYF TGTGCCAGCGGGCAGGGCACAGATACGCAGTATTTT
TRBJ1-2 TRBD1 . TRBV25-1 CASSEYRQGTGGYTF TGTGCCAGCAGTGAATATAGACAGGGTACAGGCGGCTACACCTTC
TRBJ1-1 . . TRBV5-1 CASSSQGSSGEAFF TGCGCCAGCAGCTCGCAGGGGAGCAGCGGTGAAGCTTTCTTT
TRBJ1-4 . . TRBV27 CASRQGGANEKLFF TGTGCCAGCCGGCAGGGAGGAGCTAATGAAAAACTGTTTTTT
TRBJ1-4 . . TRBV28 CASRDRASRGARNEKLFF TGTGCCAGCAGGGACCGGGCATCTCGAGGTGCGCGAAATGAAAAACTGTTTTTT
TRBJ1-5 . . TRBV10-3 CAISGGLNQPQHF TGTGCCATCTCTGGGGGCTTGAATCAGCCCCAGCATTTT
TRBJ1-4 TRBD1 . TRBV5-1 CASSVRDRDGKLFF TGCGCCAGCAGCGTCCGGGACAGGGATGGGAAACTGTTTTTT
TRBJ2-2 . . TRBV5-1 CASSLERVGGTGELFF TGCGCCAGCAGCTTGGAGCGGGTCGGGGGCACCGGGGAGCTGTTTTTT
TRBJ2-2 . few TRBV7-2 CASSNGGPLGGELFF TGTGCCAGCAGCAACGGGGGGCCCCTAGGGGGGGAGCTGTTTTTT
TRBJ1-2 . . TRBV6-5 CASTTGTNYGYTF TGTGCCAGCACTACCGGGACAAACTATGGCTACACCTTC
TRBJ2-5 TRBD2 . TRBV5-1 CASSPRGLATETQYF TGCGCCAGCAGCCCCCGAGGACTAGCTACGGAGACCCAGTACTTC
TRBJ2-2 . . TRBV5-1 CASSLSGQANTGELFF TGCGCCAGCAGCTTGAGTGGACAAGCGAACACCGGGGAGCTGTTTTTT
TRBJ1-2 TRBD1 . TRBV18 CASSPASRTGHGYTF TGTGCCAGCTCACCAGCGTCTCGGACAGGGCATGGCTACACCTTC
TRBJ1-5 . . TRBV12-3/TRBV12-4 CASSFDLYQPQHF TGTGCCAGCAGTTTCGATCTTTATCAGCCCCAGCATTTT
TRBJ1-5 . . TRBV12-3/TRBV12-4 CASSLFSNQPQHF TGTGCCAGCAGTTTGTTTAGCAATCAGCCCCAGCATTTT
TRBJ2-5 TRBD2 once TRBV6-2/TRBV6-3 CASSPSTTSVVRKETQYF TGTGCCAGCAGTCCCTCTACTACTAGCGTGGTGCGGAAAGAGACCCAGTACTTC
TRBJ1-3 . . TRBV5-6 CASSSRRGTLSGNTIYF TGTGCCAGCAGCAGTCGCAGGGGAACACTCTCTGGAAACACCATATATTTT
TRBJ2-5 . . TRBV2 CASSSTQETQYF TGTGCCAGCAGTAGTACCCAAGAGACCCAGTACTTC
TRBJ1-4 TRBD1 . TRBV5-1 CASSRQGPNEKLFF TGCGCCAGCAGCCGACAGGGGCCAAATGAAAAACTGTTTTTT
TRBJ2-6 . . TRBV27 CASSLAASGANVLTF TGTGCCAGCAGTTTGGCCGCATCCGGGGCCAACGTCCTGACTTTC
TRBJ2-1 . few TRBV2 CASTGMSSYNEQFF TGTGCCAGTACAGGGATGAGCTCCTACAATGAGCAGTTCTTC
TRBJ2-1 . . TRBV2 CASSETLYNEQFF TGTGCCAGCAGCGAAACCCTCTACAATGAGCAGTTCTTC
TRBJ2-1 . . TRBV21-1 CASSNRAGGHYNEQFF TGTGCCAGCAGCAACAGAGCGGGGGGGCACTACAATGAGCAGTTCTTC
TRBJ2-1 TRBD1 . TRBV5-6 CASSLTTGATYNEQFF TGTGCCAGCAGCCTTACCACAGGGGCAACCTACAATGAGCAGTTCTTC
TRBJ2-5 . . TRBV4-1 CASSQDGLVQETQYF TGCGCCAGCAGCCAAGACGGGTTAGTTCAAGAGACCCAGTACTTC
TRBJ2-5 . . TRBV10-1 CASSLGGIQETQYF TGCGCCAGCAGCCTGGGGGGTATCCAAGAGACCCAGTACTTC
TRBJ2-5 . . TRBV7-2 CASSPQPGPTAQYF TGTGCCAGCAGCCCCCAACCGGGCCCCACGGCCCAGTACTTC
TRBJ2-2 . few TRBV19 CASSIQGLDTGELFF TGTGCCAGTAGTATACAGGGTTTAGACACCGGGGAGCTGTTTTTT
TRBJ1-4 TRBD1 . TRBV2 CASERDRSNEKLFF TGTGCCAGCGAACGGGACAGGTCGAATGAAAAACTGTTTTTT
TRBJ1-1 . . TRBV6-5 CASRRQSLLNTEAFF TGTGCCAGCAGACGACAGTCTTTGTTGAACACTGAAGCTTTCTTT
TRBJ1-4 . . TRBV30 CAWSVIYRNEKLFF TGTGCCTGGAGTGTAATTTACAGAAATGAAAAACTGTTTTTT
TRBJ2-5 TRBD1 . TRBV5-1 CASSRGTEETQYF TGCGCCAGCAGCAGAGGGACAGAAGAGACCCAGTACTTC
TRBJ1-2 . . TRBV29-1 CSVVGDGFHYGYTF TGCAGCGTTGTTGGGGACGGATTCCACTATGGCTACACCTTC
TRBJ2-3 . . TRBV5-1 CASSLEAGLDTQYF TGCGCCAGCAGCTTGGAAGCAGGGCTGGATACGCAGTATTTT
TRBJ1-1 . . TRBV7-2 CASSWGGRNTEAFF TGTGCCAGCAGCTGGGGGGGGCGGAACACTGAAGCTTTCTTT
TRBJ2-2 TRBD1 . TRBV18 CASSSQGSDTGELFF TGTGCCAGCTCATCACAGGGGTCGGACACCGGGGAGCTGTTTTTT
TRBJ2-2 TRBD1 . TRBV9 CASSPRGPNTGELFF TGTGCCAGCAGCCCCAGGGGGCCGAACACCGGGGAGCTGTTTTTT
TRBJ1-2 TRBD1 few TRBV18 CASSPQAGQGPRGYGYTF TGTGCCAGCTCACCACAAGCGGGACAGGGGCCAAGGGGCTATGGCTACACCTTC
TRBJ1-5 . once TRBV4-1 CASSQESNQPQHF TGCGCCAGCAGCCAAGAAAGCAATCAGCCCCAGCATTTT
TRBJ2-3 . once TRBV7-9 CASSLSLVSGTDTQYF TGTGCCAGCAGCTTAAGTTTAGTTTCAGGCACAGATACGCAGTATTTT
TRBJ1-4 . . TRBV2 CASSDTGREKLFF TGTGCCAGCAGTGACACCGGTCGGGAAAAACTGTTTTTT
TRBJ2-3 . . TRBV2 CASTGRVSDTQYF TGTGCCAGCACGGGCAGGGTGTCGGATACGCAGTATTTT
TRBJ1-3 . . TRBV6-5 CASSSGSGNTIYF TGTGCCAGCAGTTCAGGCTCTGGAAACACCATATATTTT
TRBJ2-5 TRBD2 . TRBV28 CASSLTSGGQETQYF TGTGCCAGCAGTTTGACTAGCGGGGGCCAAGAGACCCAGTACTTC
TRBJ2-1 . few TRBV14 CASSQSRGYNEQFF TGTGCCAGCAGCCAGTCCCGGGGGTACAATGAGCAGTTCTTC
TRBJ2-3 TRBD2 few TRBV2 CASGGPGLAGYTSTDTQYF TGTGCCAGCGGAGGACCGGGACTAGCGGGTTACACTAGCACAGATACGCAGTATTTT